The T cell receptor beta chain described here comes from a study of blood T cell repertoires in COVID-19 (dated by TCRdb to 2018 to 2021). For the wider study: Samples from collaborators originated in the United States, Italy and Spain and spanned both the acute and convalescent phases of COVID-19. The repertoires were released in a freely available public database intended as a resource for research on the immune response to SARS-CoV-2. The sample metadata nearly always contained a de-identified subject ID, COVID-19 status, age in years and sex. HLA class I and class II types, where available, came from metadata supplied by the sample provider rather than from assay-based typing. The prospective study material was composed of cDNA or gDNA derived from T cells, B-cell-depleted T cells, or PBMCs. Deeply sampled blood TCRbeta repertoires from subjects exposed to, actively infected with, or recovered from COVID-19 were included in the dataset. The samples were drawn from two sources: the first 160 participants of the ongoing ImmuneRACE study, and 1,000 to 1,500 subjects contributed by 6 global collaborators.

TCRbeta CDR3 regions were amplified from genomic DNA by means of the immunoSEQ Assay, a bias-controlled multiplex PCR. The authors' pipeline ran thus. Within the assay, amplification of reference gene primers was used to estimate how many nucleated cells each sample contained. Sequence reads were collapsed and filtered to measure the absolute abundance of every unique TCRbeta CDR3 rearrangement. For each sample, productive Simpson clonality was calculated as the square root of Simpson's diversity index over productive rearrangements. TCRdb re-hosts the immuneACCESS table, in-frame sequences only. Its copies lack some clones; in the studies checked, an unresolved V gene accounts for under half of them, and the cause for the rest is not known. Clonal size and the V and J genes are those of that table, whereas D and trimming came from the DNA. The sample table holds hundreds of thousands of clones, of which less than 85% were seen once. Of the sample, approximately 2.6% is held by the ten largest clones.

Measured from the cysteine to the phenylalanine, the CDR3 is 17 residues long. Only CDR3 DNA remains: 51 bases, in frame from the first base. Unmatched junction bases come to 10, with V trimmed by 1 base and J by 2 bases. The germline V gene supplies CDR1 SGHTS and CDR2 YDEGEE. The table lists this clone with a few counts. No antigen is known for it. There are no base qualities to consult, and no much larger clone falls within one base. Each collaborating institution followed its own protocols to collect whole blood in K2EDTA tubes. For TCRbeta analysis, collaborators shipped samples as frozen whole blood, isolated PBMCs, or DNA extracted from either of those sample types. Results the study describes overall, beyond this receptor: Clinical and demographic metadata were provided uncurated, with the amount varying by source and participant.

The chain joins TRBV5-8 to TRBJ2-3; 7 bases in between match TRBD1. The sequence derives from an older woman with active or convalescent COVID-19. The sample was peripheral blood. The CDR3 has the sequence CASSLYRGGRSTDTQYF. The sequenced DNA: TGTGCCAGCAGCTTGTACAGGGGCGGGCGTTCCACAGATACGCAGTATTTT.